This T cell receptor beta chain appears in the sequencing data of a study of blood T cell repertoires in COVID-19. Generated by immunoSEQ multiplex PCR, the TCRdb table keeps only in-frame clones and is missing some. Found here are about 320,000 clones, about 82% of them singletons; the top ten hold 6% to 9%. Looked up from germline, CDR1 is WNHNN and CDR2 is SYGVQD (reference sequence). The CDR3 contains 13 residues. V dropped 4 bases and J dropped 4 bases, with 8 bases sitting between them. Material: peripheral blood. This chain uses TRBV10-1 with TRBJ2-1, with a weak D call TRBD1 (6 bases). This TCR was sampled from a human donor in a cohort sampled during active COVID-19. The chain's CDR3 is CASSGGQYNEQFF. The CDR3 DNA follows: TGCGCCAGCAGTGGTGGACAGTACAATGAGCAGTTCTTC.